This T cell receptor (beta chain) was sequenced in a study of human T cells and chemical hapten exposure. Overall study: Researchers reported sensitizing a roughly 2 cm by roughly 2 cm upper inner arm skin site with 2% DPC.

The table lists this clonotype with a few counts. Its antigen is not known. Study-wide results and limits: Sensitizing with DPC caused no change in TCRs above 1 in 1000 frequency.

For the library, individual cDNA molecules each received unique molecular identifiers. From the RACE reads, TCRdb called clonotypes with MiXCR, one entry per CDR3 protein. The sample consists of approximately 91,000 distinct CDR3 sequences, under 14% of them appearing once. The time point was: patch test 2, 6 weeks after DPC sensitization. Treatment noted: therapeutic diphenylcyclopropenone sensitization with weekly scalp DPC. Unfractionated whole blood was the source from which total RNA was extracted. CDR3 length: 17 amino acids. Trimming removed 1 base at V and 2 bases at J, with 15 bases between. Germline V lookup: CDR1 SGHTA, CDR2 FQGNSA.

The specimen was whole blood, collected in connection with sensitization to the hapten diphenylcyclopropenone (DPC). The chain joins TRBV7-2 to TRBJ1-5, with D maybe TRBD1 (5 bases). The receptor comes from a man between 18 and 35 years old with alopecia areata. Some clones in this sample may be carry-over from other donors' samples. The CDR3 region has the DNA TGTGCCAGCAGCTTAGAGGGGTTGGGTATCGGCAATCAGCCCCAGCATTTT. Residues: CASSLEGLGIGNQPQHF.